This record concerns one T cell receptor beta chain sequence. Its antigen remains unidentified. The entirety of the isolated RNA underwent reverse transcription, so expressed TCRB transcripts were sequenced. Profiling relied on immunoSEQ multiplex PCR, and the TCRdb table lists in-frame clones only, not all of them. In the table there are about 930,000 clones, roughly 15% of which are singletons. V was clipped by 0 bases and J by 7 bases, with 7 bases between them. This CDR3 has 13 residues. Germline V gives CDR1 SGHNT, CDR2 YYREEE (reference sequence). Every donor had blood drawn once into heparin, approximately 110 mL on average. The source of the sample is a study of beta chain features in type 1 diabetes. Study-wide findings and caveats: Patients with Type 1 diabetes showed moderately but significantly shorter TCRB CDR3s in all four CD4+ subsets. The study found fewer insertions and more deletions at VDJ junctions in type 1 diabetes patients.

The receptor's source is a woman younger than 35 in good health. The sample comprised naive CD4+ T cells from blood. This chain connects TRBV5-4 to TRBJ2-2; D not certain. The CDR3 protein is CASSLVDGGELFF. In DNA form, the CDR3 reads TGTGCCAGCAGCTTGGTCGACGGCGGGGAGCTGTTTTTT.